Given below is one T cell receptor (beta chain) in context. Its antigen is undetermined. The data originate from a study of T cells after yellow fever vaccination. Study-wide results and caveats: Researchers cautioned that FACS-sorted repertoires could harbor abundant clonotypes contaminating from the bulk population.

TCRdb itself ran the 5' RACE reads through MiXCR, one entry per CDR3 protein. This table has some 350,000 distinct CDR3 sequences, around 10% appearing once. Germline trimming cut 0 bases from V and 11 bases from J; bases unmatched to any gene: 6. The germline V gene has CDR1 ENHRY and CDR2 SYGVKD. This CDR3 comprises 13 residues. Sequenced here: PBMCs, sampled on the day of the first yellow fever vaccination. The V gene is TRBV10-3, the J gene TRBJ1-1; 7 nucleotides match TRBD1. The source is a man aged 18 to 30 who received the YFV17D yellow fever vaccine. The DNA of the CDR3 is TGTGCCATCAGTGAGTCGGGACAGCCATGGGCTTTCTTT. Protein sequence: CAISESGQPWAFF.